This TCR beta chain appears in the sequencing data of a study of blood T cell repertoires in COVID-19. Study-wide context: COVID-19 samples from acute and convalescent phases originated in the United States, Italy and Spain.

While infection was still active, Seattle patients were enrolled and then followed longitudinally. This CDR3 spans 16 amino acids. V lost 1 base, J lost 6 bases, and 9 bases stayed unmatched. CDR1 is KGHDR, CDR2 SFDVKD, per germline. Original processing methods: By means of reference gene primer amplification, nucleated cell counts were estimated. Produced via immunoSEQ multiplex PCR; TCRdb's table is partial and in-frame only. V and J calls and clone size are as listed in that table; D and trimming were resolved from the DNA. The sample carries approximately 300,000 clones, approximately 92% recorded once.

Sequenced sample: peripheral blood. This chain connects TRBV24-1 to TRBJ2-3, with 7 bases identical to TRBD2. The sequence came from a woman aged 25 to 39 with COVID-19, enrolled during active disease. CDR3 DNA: TGTGCCACCAGTGATTTATCGGCGGGAGAACCTGATACGCAGTATTTT. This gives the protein CATSDLSAGEPDTQYF.